This T cell receptor beta chain was retrieved from a study of post-analysis software for immune sequencing data. Whole-study context: The courses of disease that were included comprised relapsing-remitting, secondary progressive and progressive-relapsing multiple sclerosis. Study findings and constraints: Diversity measured as normalized Chao1 was significantly lower in multiple sclerosis patients than in controls. Co-batched samples clustered tightly together by F measure. TRBV5-6, TRBV5-1 and TRBV20-1 were among roughly 5 TRBV segments more frequent in patients than controls.

Included in the TCR beta cDNA libraries were unique molecular identifiers. TCRdb passed the PCR reads through MiXCR, listing each CDR3 protein once. The table has roughly 800,000 distinct CDR3 sequences, about 53% seen once. As for this clonotype: Its antigen is unknown.

In germline, CDR1 is SGHTA, CDR2 FQGNSA. The CDR3 length is 17 residues. This TCR derives from a girl under 18 with multiple sclerosis. The chain links TRBV7-2 to TRBJ2-1; D uncertain. TRBJ2-7 explains the end of the DNA better; the J call may be wrong. The source material was blood. The CDR3 reads CASSLADPRILYNEQYF. As DNA, the CDR3 is TGTGCCAGCAGCTTAGCGGACCCCCGAATCCTCTACAATGAGCAGTACTTC.